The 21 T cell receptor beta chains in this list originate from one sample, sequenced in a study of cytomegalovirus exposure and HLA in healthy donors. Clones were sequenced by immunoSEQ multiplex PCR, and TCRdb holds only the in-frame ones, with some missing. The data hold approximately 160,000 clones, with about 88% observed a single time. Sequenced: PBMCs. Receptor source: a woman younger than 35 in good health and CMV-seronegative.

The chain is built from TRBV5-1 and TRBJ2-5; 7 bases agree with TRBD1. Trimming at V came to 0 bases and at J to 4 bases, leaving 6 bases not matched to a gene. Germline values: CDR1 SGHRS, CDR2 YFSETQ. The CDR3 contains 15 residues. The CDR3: CASSLEGAGGETQYF. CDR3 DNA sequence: TGCGCCAGCAGCTTGGAGGGGGCGGGTGGAGAGACCCAGTACTTC.

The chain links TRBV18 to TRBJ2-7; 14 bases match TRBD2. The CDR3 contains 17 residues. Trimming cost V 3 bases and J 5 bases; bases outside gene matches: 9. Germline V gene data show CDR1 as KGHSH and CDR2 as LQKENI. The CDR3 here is CASSPLRLAGGRNEQYF. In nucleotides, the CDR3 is TGTGCCAGCTCACCTCTACGACTAGCGGGAGGGCGTAACGAGCAGTACTTC.

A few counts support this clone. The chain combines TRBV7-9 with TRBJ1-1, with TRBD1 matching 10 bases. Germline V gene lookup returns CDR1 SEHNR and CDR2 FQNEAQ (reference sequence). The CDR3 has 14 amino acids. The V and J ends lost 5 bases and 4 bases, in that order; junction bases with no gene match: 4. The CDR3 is CASSTRDRGTEAFF. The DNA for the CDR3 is TGTGCCAGCAGCACGAGGGACAGGGGCACTGAAGCTTTCTTT.

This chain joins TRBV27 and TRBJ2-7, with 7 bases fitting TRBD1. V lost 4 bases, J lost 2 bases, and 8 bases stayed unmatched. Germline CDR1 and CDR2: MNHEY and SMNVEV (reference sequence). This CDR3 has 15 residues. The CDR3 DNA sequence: TGTGCCAGCAGTTCCGACGACAGGGAACCCTACGAGCAGTACTTC. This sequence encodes CASSSDDREPYEQYF.

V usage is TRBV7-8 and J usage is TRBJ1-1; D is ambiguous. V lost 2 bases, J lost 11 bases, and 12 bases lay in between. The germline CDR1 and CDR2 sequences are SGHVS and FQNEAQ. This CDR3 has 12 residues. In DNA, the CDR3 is TGTGCCAGCAGCTTACAACCCACAATGGCTTTCTTT. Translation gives CASSLQPTMAFF. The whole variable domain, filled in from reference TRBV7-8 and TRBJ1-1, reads GAGVSQSPRYKVAKRGQDVALRCDPISGHVSLFWYQQALGQGPEFLTYFQNEAQLDKSGLPSDRFFAERPEGSVSTLKIQRTQQEDSAVYLCASSLQPTMAFFGQGTRLTVV.

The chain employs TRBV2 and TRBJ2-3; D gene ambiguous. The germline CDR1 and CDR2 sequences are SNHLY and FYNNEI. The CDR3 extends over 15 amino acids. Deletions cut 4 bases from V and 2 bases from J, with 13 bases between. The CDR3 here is CASSAHSAHTDTQYF. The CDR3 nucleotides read TGTGCCAGCAGTGCCCACTCCGCTCACACAGATACGCAGTATTTT.

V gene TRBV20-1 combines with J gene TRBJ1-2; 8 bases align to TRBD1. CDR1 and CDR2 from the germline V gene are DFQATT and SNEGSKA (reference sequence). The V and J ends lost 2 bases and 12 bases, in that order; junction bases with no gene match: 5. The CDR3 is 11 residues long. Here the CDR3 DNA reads TGCAGTGCTAGATCGGACAGGGAGAACACCTTC. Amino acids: CSARSDRENTF.

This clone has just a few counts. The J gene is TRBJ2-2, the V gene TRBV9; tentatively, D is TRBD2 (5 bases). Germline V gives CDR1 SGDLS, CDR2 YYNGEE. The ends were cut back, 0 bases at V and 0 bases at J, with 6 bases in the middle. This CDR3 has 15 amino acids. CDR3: CASSVGTSNTGELFF. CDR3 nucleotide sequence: TGTGCCAGCAGCGTAGGGACTTCGAACACCGGGGAGCTGTTTTTT. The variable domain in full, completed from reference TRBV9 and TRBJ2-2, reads DSGVTQTPKHLITATGQRVTLRCSPRSGDLSVYWYQQSLDQGLQFLIQYYNGEERAKGNILERFSAQQFPDLHSELNLSSLELGDSALYFCASSVGTSNTGELFFGEGSRLTVL.

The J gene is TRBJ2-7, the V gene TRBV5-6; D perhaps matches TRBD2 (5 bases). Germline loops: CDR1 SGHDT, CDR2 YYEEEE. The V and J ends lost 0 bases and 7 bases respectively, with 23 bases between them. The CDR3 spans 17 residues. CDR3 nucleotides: TGTGCCAGCAGCTTGGAGGTAGCCCAGTCTATGACGGGGGAGCAGTACTTC. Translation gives CASSLEVAQSMTGEQYF.

The CDR3 DNA reads TGTGCCAGCAGGCGTGGCGGGATGAACGAGCAGTACTTC. It yields the protein CASRRGGMNEQYF. This chain joins TRBV7-2 and TRBJ2-7, with D possibly matching TRBD2 (6 bases). Per the germline V gene, CDR1 is SGHTA and CDR2 is FQGNSA. The CDR3 is 13 amino acids. The V gene lost 6 bases and the J gene lost 5 bases, with 14 bases spanning the gap. The whole variable domain, filled in from reference TRBV7-2 and TRBJ2-7, reads GAGVSQSPSNKVTEKGKDVELRCDPISGHTALYWYRQSLGQGLEFLIYFQGNSAPDKSGLPSDRFSAERTGGSVSTLTIQRTQQEDSAVYLCASRRGGMNEQYFGPGTRLTVT.

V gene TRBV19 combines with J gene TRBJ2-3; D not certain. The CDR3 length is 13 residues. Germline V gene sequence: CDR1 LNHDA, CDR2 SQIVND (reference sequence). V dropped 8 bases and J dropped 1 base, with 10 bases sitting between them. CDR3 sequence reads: CASENQGTDTQYF. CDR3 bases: TGTGCCAGTGAAAACCAGGGCACAGATACGCAGTATTTT.

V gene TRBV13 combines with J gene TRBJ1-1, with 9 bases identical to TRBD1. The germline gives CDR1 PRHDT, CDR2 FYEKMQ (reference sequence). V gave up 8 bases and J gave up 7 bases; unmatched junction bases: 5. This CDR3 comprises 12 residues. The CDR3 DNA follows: TGTGCCAGCGGGACAGGGAAAAATGAAGCTTTCTTT. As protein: CASGTGKNEAFF.

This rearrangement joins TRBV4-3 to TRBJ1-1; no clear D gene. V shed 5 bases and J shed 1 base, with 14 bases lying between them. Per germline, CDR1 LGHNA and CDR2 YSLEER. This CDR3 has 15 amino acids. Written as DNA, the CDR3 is TGCGCCAGCAGCGAACAACGGCGGAGGAACACTGAAGCTTTCTTT. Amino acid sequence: CASSEQRRRNTEAFF.

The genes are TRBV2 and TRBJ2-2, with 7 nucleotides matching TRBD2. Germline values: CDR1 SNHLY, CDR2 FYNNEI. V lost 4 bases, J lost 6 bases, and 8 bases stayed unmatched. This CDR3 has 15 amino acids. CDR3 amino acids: CASSGVGTIAGELFF. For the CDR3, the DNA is TGTGCCAGCAGTGGGGTGGGGACTATTGCCGGGGAGCTGTTTTTT.

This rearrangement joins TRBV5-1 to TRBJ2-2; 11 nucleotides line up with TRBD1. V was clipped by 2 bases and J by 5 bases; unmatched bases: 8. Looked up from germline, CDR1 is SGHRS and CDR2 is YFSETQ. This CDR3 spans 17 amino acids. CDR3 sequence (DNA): TGCGCCAGCAGCTTAGGACAGGGGGCCTTATATACCGGGGAGCTGTTTTTT. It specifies CASSLGQGALYTGELFF.

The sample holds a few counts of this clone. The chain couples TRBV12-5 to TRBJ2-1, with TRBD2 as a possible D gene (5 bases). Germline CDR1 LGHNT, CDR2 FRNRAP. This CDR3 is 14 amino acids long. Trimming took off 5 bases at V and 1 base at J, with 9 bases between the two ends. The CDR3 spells CASGLSGSYNEQFF. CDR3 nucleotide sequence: TGTGCTAGTGGTCTGAGCGGATCCTACAATGAGCAGTTCTTC.

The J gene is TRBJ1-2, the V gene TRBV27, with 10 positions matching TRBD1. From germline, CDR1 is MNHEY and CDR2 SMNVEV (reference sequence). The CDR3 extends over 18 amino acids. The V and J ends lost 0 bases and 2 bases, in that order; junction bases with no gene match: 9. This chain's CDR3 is CASSLSMTGGNANYGYTF. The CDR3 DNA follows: TGTGCCAGCAGTTTATCCATGACAGGGGGCAATGCCAACTATGGCTACACCTTC.

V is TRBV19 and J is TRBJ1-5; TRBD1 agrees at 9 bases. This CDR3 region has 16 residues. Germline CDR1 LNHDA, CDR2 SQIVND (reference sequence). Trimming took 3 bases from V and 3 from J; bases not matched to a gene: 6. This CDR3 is CASSIQGQGPNQPQHF. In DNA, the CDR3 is TGTGCCAGTAGTATCCAGGGACAGGGACCCAATCAGCCCCAGCATTTT.

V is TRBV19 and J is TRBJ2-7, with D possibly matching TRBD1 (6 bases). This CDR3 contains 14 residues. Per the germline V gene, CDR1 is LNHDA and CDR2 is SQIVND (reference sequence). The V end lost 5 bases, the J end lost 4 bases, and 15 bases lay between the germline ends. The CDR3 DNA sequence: TGTGCCAGTAGTGATGGAACAGGGTTGTACGAGCAGTACTTC. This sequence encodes CASSDGTGLYEQYF.

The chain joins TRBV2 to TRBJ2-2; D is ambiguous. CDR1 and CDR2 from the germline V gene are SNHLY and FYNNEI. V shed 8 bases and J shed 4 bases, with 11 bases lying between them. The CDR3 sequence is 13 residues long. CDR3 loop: CASGVTPTGELFF. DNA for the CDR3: TGTGCCAGCGGAGTGACCCCCACCGGGGAGCTGTTTTTT.

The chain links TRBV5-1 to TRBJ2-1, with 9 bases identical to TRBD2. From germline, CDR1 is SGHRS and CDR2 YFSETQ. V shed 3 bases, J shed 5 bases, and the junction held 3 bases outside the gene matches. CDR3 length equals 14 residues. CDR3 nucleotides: TGCGCCAGCAGCTCTAGCGGGGCCGACAATGAGCAGTTCTTC. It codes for CASSSSGADNEQFF.